The rows below give T cell receptor beta chains drawn from one sample of a study of vaccination effects on CD4 cells after COVID-19. What these receptors recognize is not known. TCRdb keeps only in-frame clones here, not all; method: immunoSEQ multiplex PCR. Counted here are 50,000 to 70,000 clones, under 85% occurring once; the ten biggest clones make up approximately 24%. Sequencing used CD4+ T cells from PBMCs cultured without peptide, obtained before COVID-19 vaccination. All receptors come from a human donor who had a prior SARS-CoV-2 infection. CDR3s include the opening cysteine and the closing phenylalanine or tryptophan.

V gene	J gene	CDR3 protein
TRBV28	TRBJ1-5	CASTPLGQPQHF
TRBV7-9	TRBJ2-5	CAGQLAGGQETQYF
TRBV13	TRBJ2-7	CASSSRTSSHEQYF
TRBV18	TRBJ1-2	CASSPNRYLDGYTF
TRBV5-1	TRBJ1-6	CASSYSSYNSPLHF
TRBV19	TRBJ2-3	CASSARTSPSDTQYF
TRBV30	TRBJ2-7	CAWSVGPWGRTSGPQQYF
TRBV7-8	TRBJ2-1	CASIGTGGISYNEQFF
TRBV18	TRBJ1-6	CASSLSGPINSPLHF
TRBV4-2	TRBJ1-1	CASSPLGRMGTEAFF
TRBV6-1	TRBJ1-5	CASSEGGRGSGGDQPQHF
TRBV2	TRBJ1-5	CASRRSAGGSNQPQHF
TRBV7-3	TRBJ2-1	CASSLRRGNEQFF
TRBV9	TRBJ1-1	CASSVEQGAYTEAFF
TRBV4-2	TRBJ2-7	CASSHTTGTGGYEQYF
TRBV12-3/TRBV12-4	TRBJ1-5	CASSPHNQPQHF
TRBV18	TRBJ2-1	CASSPGLPSLNEQFF
TRBV7-8	TRBJ2-5	CASSLKLRIQRETQYF
TRBV7-2	TRBJ1-1	CASSGSVNTEAFF
TRBV3-1/TRBV3-2	TRBJ2-5	CASSQPGSWETQYF
TRBV4-3	TRBJ2-7	CASSQDVLAVSYEQYF
TRBV4-3	TRBJ2-7	CASSQDRGSYSYEQYF
TRBV5-1	TRBJ2-7	CASSLGGSGSYYEQYF
TRBV6-1	TRBJ1-5	CASSEQGWNQPQHF
TRBV5-1	TRBJ1-2	CASSLSQGPYGYTF
TRBV5-1	TRBJ1-1	CASSPSSLNTEAFF
TRBV7-9	TRBJ2-6	CASSLTTASGANVLTF
TRBV24-1	TRBJ2-1	CATSDPTSGDNEQFF
TRBV19	TRBJ2-3	CASRLAGGTDTQYF
TRBV10-3	TRBJ2-3	CAIKKAGGPADTQYF
TRBV21-1	TRBJ1-1	CASSKEMTGTYTEAFF
TRBV5-4	TRBJ1-2	CASSKGLVSGYTF
TRBV9	TRBJ1-1	CASTGVEENTEAFF
TRBV4-1	TRBJ2-7	CARGGGVYYHEQYF
TRBV14	TRBJ2-1	CASSRSSGLAGGFYNEQFF
TRBV7-2	TRBJ2-7	CASSFTPGSEQYF
TRBV11-3	TRBJ2-1	CASSPAGDYNEQFF
TRBV7-2	TRBJ2-3	CASSLSGRTDTQYF
TRBV28	TRBJ2-2	CASSTPASGSTGELFF
TRBV30	TRBJ1-2	CAWSGTGTYGYTF
TRBV30	TRBJ1-6	CAWSRVVSPLHF